The T cell receptor beta chain described here comes from a study of neurological immune-mediated disorders. Germline V gene sequence: CDR1 DFQATT, CDR2 SNEGSKA (reference sequence). The trim removed 3 bases at V and 7 bases at J, leaving 9 bases unmatched. This CDR3 contains 15 residues. TCRdb re-called the 5' RACE reads with MiXCR, one entry per CDR3 protein. The sample shows more than 45,000 distinct CDR3 sequences, 2% to 2.5% of them seen only once. In its sample, this clonotype was seen many times. The source of this sequence is a man in his forties or fifties with multiple sclerosis. The sequenced sample was PBMCs. V gene TRBV20-1 combines with J gene TRBJ2-2, with TRBD2 matching 9 bases. CDR3 residues: CSASLAGGPNGELFF. The DNA for the CDR3 is TGCAGTGCTAGTCTGGCGGGGGGGCCGAACGGGGAGCTGTTTTTT.